What follows are 12 T cell receptor beta chains derived from one specimen sequenced in a study of patients and donors after allogeneic stem cell transplantation. MiXCR was run by TCRdb on the RT-PCR reads, yielding one entry per CDR3 protein. The table lists some 150,000 distinct CDR3 sequences, approximately 40% of them singletons. The sample was blood, either unsorted or a sorted T cell fraction (not recorded which). Receptors were obtained from a human donor who was either an allogeneic HSCT recipient or a stem cell or donor lymphocyte infusion donor (not recorded which). It is not recorded whose cells these are; they may come from a transplant donor.

The gene calls are TRBV2 and TRBJ2-7, with a tentative D call TRBD2 (7 bases). This CDR3 region has 15 residues. Deletions cut 0 bases from V and 1 base from J, with 10 bases between. From germline, CDR1 is SNHLY and CDR2 FYNNEI. CDR3 nucleotide sequence: TGTGCCAGCAGTGAAGCGCGGGGGCCTTCCTACGAGCAGTACTTC. It codes for CASSEARGPSYEQYF.

The V call is TRBV10-3, the J call TRBJ1-2; TRBD1 matches 8 bases. CDR1 and CDR2 from the germline V gene are ENHRY and SYGVKD. V gave up 6 bases and J gave up 3 bases; unmatched junction bases: 12. The CDR3 loop spans 16 amino acids. For the CDR3, the DNA is TGTGCCATCAGCCTGACTGAGACAGGGGCGGACTATGGCTACACCTTC. Protein product: CAISLTETGADYGYTF.

This chain uses TRBV27 with TRBJ1-4; D is ambiguous. Per germline, CDR1 MNHEY and CDR2 SMNVEV (reference sequence). The length of the CDR3 is 16 residues. With 3 bases removed from V and 10 bases from J, the gap between germline ends came to 21 bases. The DNA for the CDR3 is TGTGCCAGCAGTTTGGGAAGGGAACGAGAACGGGGAAAACTGTTTTTT. This encodes CASSLGRERERGKLFF.

This clonotype has only a few counts. V and J are TRBV25-1 and TRBJ1-1, with a weak D call TRBD1 (5 bases). In germline, CDR1 is MGHDK, CDR2 SYGVNS. V was pared by 3 bases and J by 6 bases, with 11 bases between. The CDR3 totals 13 residues. The CDR3 spells CASSELRGSEAFF. CDR3 in DNA: TGTGCCAGCAGTGAGCTAAGGGGTTCTGAAGCTTTCTTT. Complete variable domain (other parts from reference TRBV25-1 and TRBJ1-1): EADIYQTPRYLVIGTGKKITLECSQTMGHDKMYWYQQDPGMELHLIHYSYGVNSTEKGDLSSESTVSRIRTEHFPLTLESARPSHTSQYLCASSELRGSEAFFGQGTRLTVV.

This rearrangement joins TRBV4-3 to TRBJ2-7, with no clear D. This CDR3 has 13 residues. V shed 1 base and J shed 1 base, with 5 bases lying between them. Germline V gene sequence: CDR1 LGHNA, CDR2 YSLEER. The CDR3 spells CASSQVQSYEQYF. The CDR3 DNA sequence: TGCGCCAGCAGCCAAGTTCAGTCCTACGAGCAGTACTTC.

This clonotype occurred a few times. This chain joins TRBV6-1 and TRBJ1-5, with 7 nucleotides matching TRBD1. J was trimmed by 3 bases and V by 8 bases; bases with no gene match: 4. CDR1 and CDR2 from the germline V gene are MNHNS and SASEGT. The length of the CDR3 is 13 residues. As DNA, the CDR3 is TGTGCCAGCGTAGGGGGCACCAATCAGCCCCAGCATTTT. Amino acid sequence: CASVGGTNQPQHF.

The rearrangement joins TRBV25-1 to TRBJ2-7; D is uncertain. Germline-derived CDR1 and CDR2 are MGHDK and SYGVNS. The CDR3 runs to 12 residues. Trimming pared 5 bases from V and 2 bases from J, leaving 7 bases between. The CDR3 nucleotides read TGTGCCAGCAGTCCAGCCGCCTACGAGCAGTACTTC. As protein: CASSPAAYEQYF.

The rearrangement links TRBV5-1 to TRBJ1-1; possible D gene TRBD1, 5 bases. The V end was cut by 1 base, the J end by 0 bases, with 16 bases between. CDR3 size: 17 residues. CDR1 is SGHRS, CDR2 YFSETQ, per germline. The CDR3 spells CASSLRGVGLVNTEAFF. CDR3 coding DNA: TGCGCCAGCAGCTTGAGGGGAGTTGGGCTGGTGAACACTGAAGCTTTCTTT.

The V call is TRBV20-1, the J call TRBJ2-7; D possibly corresponds to TRBD1 (5 bases). The CDR3 spans 13 residues. V lost 3 bases and J lost 2, with 11 bases in between. CDR1 and CDR2 (germline): DFQATT, SNEGSKA (reference sequence). CDR3 in amino acids: CSASPTEAYEQYF. The DNA of the CDR3 is TGCAGTGCTAGCCCGACAGAGGCCTACGAGCAGTACTTC.

The chain recombines TRBV28 with TRBJ2-2, with 9 positions matching TRBD1. Losses at the gene ends were 8 bases for V and 0 bases for J; bases not matched to a gene: 7. Germline V gene data show CDR1 as MDHEN and CDR2 as SYDVKM. This CDR3 region has 16 residues. CDR3 sequence: CASGTGRASNTGELFF. The CDR3 nucleotides read TGTGCCAGCGGGACAGGGAGAGCTTCGAACACCGGGGAGCTGTTTTTT.

The sample holds a few counts of this clonotype. V and J are TRBV28 and TRBJ1-6; 7 bases are shared with TRBD1. This CDR3 is 13 amino acids long. The V segment lost 5 bases and the J segment 9 bases; nucleotides outside the gene matches: 4. Germline V gene lookup returns CDR1 MDHEN and CDR2 SYDVKM. The CDR3 DNA reads TGTGCCAGCAGTCCGACAGGGATTTCACCCCTCCACTTT. Its protein product is CASSPTGISPLHF.

The chain joins TRBV10-2 to TRBJ1-1; TRBD1 is a possible D gene (6 bases). There are 16 residues in the CDR3. Germline CDR1 is WSHSY and CDR2 is SAAADI. Between the trimmed V and J ends, which lost 5 bases and 0 bases, there was a span of 16 bases. This chain's CDR3 is CASSTPRGVMNTEAFF. The CDR3 coding sequence is TGCGCCAGCAGTACTCCGAGGGGGGTCATGAACACTGAAGCTTTCTTT.